A selection of T cell receptor beta chains follows, all from one sample in a study of T cells in Graves' hyperthyroidism and ophthalmopathy. One entry per CDR3 protein, called by TCRdb with MiXCR from the multiplex PCR reads. The repertoire holds around 200,000 distinct CDR3 sequences, with approximately 15% as singletons. The specimen sequenced was blood. The receptors here all came from a woman in her fifties or sixties with Graves' hyperthyroidism. Each CDR3 is given with its conserved first and last residue. The D gene is left open where the match is weak. Only some rows state a clone size, as once, few, many or a class for expanded clones.

j_call,clone_size,v_call,d_call,cdr3_length,cdr3_aa,cdr3_nt
TRBJ2-7,few,TRBV7-3,TRBD1,14,CASSPTGGPYEQYF,TGTGCCAGCAGCCCGACAGGGGGCCCCTACGAGCAGTACTTC
TRBJ2-1,many,TRBV7-2,-,16,CASSLVGGGRNNEQFF,TGTGCCAGCAGCTTAGTTGGGGGGGGCCGTAATAATGAGCAGTTCTTC
TRBJ1-2,many,TRBV4-1,-,15,CASSQASRSNYGYTF,TGCGCCAGCAGCCAAGCATCCAGGTCTAACTATGGCTACACCTTC
TRBJ2-7,many,TRBV2,-,12,CASSESSYEQYF,TGTGCCAGCAGTGAGAGCTCCTACGAGCAGTACTTC
TRBJ1-5,-,TRBV20-1,-,15,CSARQGGRGNQPQHF,TGCAGTGCTAGACAGGGAGGCAGGGGAAATCAGCCCCAGCATTTT
TRBJ1-5,-,TRBV6-4,-,17,CASSEWDRGRSNQPQHF,TGTGCCAGCAGTGAATGGGATCGAGGGCGCAGCAATCAGCCCCAGCATTTT
TRBJ2-1,many,TRBV15,-,14,CATSTPGHFNEQFF,TGTGCCACCAGCACCCCGGGACACTTCAATGAGCAGTTCTTC
TRBJ1-2,many,TRBV7-6,TRBD1,16,CASSLTSRRGPLGYTF,TGTGCCAGCAGCTTAACTTCTAGAAGGGGGCCGCTTGGCTACACCTTC
TRBJ2-3,many,TRBV5-1,-,15,CASSIGGGGTDTQYF,TGCGCCAGCTCCATAGGGGGGGGCGGCACAGATACGCAGTATTTT
TRBJ1-2,-,TRBV6-2/TRBV6-3,TRBD1,17,CASSYSHPRDSSYGYTF,TGTGCCAGCAGTTACTCACATCCCCGGGACAGTAGCTATGGCTACACCTTC
TRBJ1-4,many,TRBV11-2,-,15,CASSLVSWKGEKLFF,TGTGCCAGCAGCTTAGTATCCTGGAAGGGAGAAAAACTGTTTTTT
TRBJ1-2,many,TRBV5-1,-,14,CASSLRHQRYGYTF,TGCGCCAGCAGCTTAAGACATCAGCGGTATGGCTACACCTTC
TRBJ2-7,many,TRBV19,TRBD2,15,CASSMVAGASYEQYF,TGTGCCAGTAGTATGGTAGCGGGGGCCTCCTACGAGCAGTACTTC
TRBJ2-3,-,TRBV4-2,TRBD1,15,CATSKTGGELDTQYF,TGTGCCACTTCAAAGACAGGGGGTGAACTGGATACGCAGTATTTT
TRBJ2-6,many,TRBV5-1,-,13,CASSISGANVLTF,TGCGCCAGCAGCATTTCTGGGGCCAACGTCCTGACTTTC
TRBJ1-6,many,TRBV10-3,TRBD1,15,CAIREGTGFNSPLHF,TGTGCCATCAGAGAAGGGACAGGGTTCAATTCACCCCTCCACTTT
TRBJ2-7,-,TRBV27,-,15,CASSSSGTIVYEQHF,TGTGCCAGCAGTTCCAGTGGGACAATCGTCTACGAGCAGCACTTC
TRBJ2-2,-,TRBV9,-,12,CASRQNTGELFF,TGTGCCAGCAGGCAGAACACCGGGGAGCTGTTTTTT
TRBJ1-1,-,TRBV5-6,-,16,CASSLAFLVSNTEAFF,TGTGCCAGCAGCTTGGCCTTCCTGGTATCGAACACTGAAGCTTTCTTT
TRBJ1-1,many,TRBV6-1,TRBD1,13,CASRDREKTEAFF,TGTGCCAGTAGAGACAGGGAAAAAACTGAAGCTTTCTTT
TRBJ2-3,many,TRBV25-1,TRBD1,15,CASSEGQGSTDTQYF,TGTGCCAGCAGTGAAGGACAGGGGAGTACAGATACGCAGTATTTT
TRBJ2-1,many,TRBV7-8,-,15,CASTLTGLSYNEQFF,TGTGCCAGCACCCTTACAGGGTTATCCTACAATGAGCAGTTCTTC
TRBJ1-1,few,TRBV14,TRBD1,14,CASSLWDRDTEAFF,TGTGCCAGCAGCCTATGGGACAGGGATACTGAAGCTTTCTTT
TRBJ1-2,many,TRBV5-1,TRBD1,15,CASSLGRGLSYGYTF,TGCGCCAGCAGCCTAGGGAGGGGGCTGAGCTATGGCTACACCTTC
TRBJ2-3,-,TRBV10-3,-,13,CAISESLTDTQYF,TGTGCCATCAGTGAGTCCTTAACAGATACGCAGTATTTT
TRBJ2-7,many,TRBV19,-,11,CASSNAAEQYF,TGTGCCAGTAGTAACGCGGCCGAGCAGTACTTC
TRBJ2-7,few,TRBV4-3,-,14,CASSRTTGDYEQYF,TGCGCCAGCAGCCGAACTACGGGGGACTACGAGCAGTACTTC
TRBJ1-1,many,TRBV7-9,-,13,CASSLVGDTEAFF,TGTGCCAGCAGCTTAGTTGGAGACACTGAAGCTTTCTTT
TRBJ2-5,many,TRBV20-1,TRBD1,15,CSANPGQGGQETQYF,TGCAGTGCTAACCCCGGACAGGGGGGCCAAGAGACCCAGTACTTC
TRBJ2-3,few,TRBV5-1,-,14,CASSPGAEIGTQYF,TGCGCCAGCAGCCCCGGGGCTGAGATTGGTACGCAGTATTTT
TRBJ1-6,many,TRBV20-1,-,15,CSASRESSYNSPLHF,TGCAGTGCTTCCCGGGAGAGCTCCTATAATTCACCCCTCCACTTT
TRBJ1-2,many,TRBV2,-,16,CASSLLRGQGGGGYTF,TGTGCCAGCAGTTTATTGAGGGGACAAGGAGGGGGTGGCTACACCTTC
TRBJ2-7,-,TRBV20-1,-,14,CSARDLGKAYEQYF,TGCAGTGCTAGGGACCTCGGTAAGGCTTACGAGCAGTACTTC
TRBJ2-1,-,TRBV7-8,TRBD2,17,CASSLGTSGRSYNEQFF,TGTGCCAGCAGCCTAGGGACTAGCGGGAGGTCCTACAATGAGCAGTTCTTC
TRBJ1-1,many,TRBV12-3/TRBV12-4,-,12,CATTPPSFQASF,TGTGCCACCACACCCCCTTCGTTTCAAGCTTCCTTT
TRBJ1-2,many,TRBV12-3/TRBV12-4,-,14,CASSAMTGSVGYTF,TGTGCCAGCAGTGCAATGACAGGTTCGGTTGGCTACACCTTC
TRBJ2-7,-,TRBV4-2,TRBD2,15,CASSQVRGGASEQYF,TGTGCCAGCAGCCAAGTTCGGGGGGGGGCCTCCGAGCAGTACTTC
TRBJ2-4,-,TRBV6-1,TRBD1,17,CASVMKAGGLAKNIQYF,TGTGCCAGCGTAATGAAGGCAGGGGGTCTGGCCAAAAACATTCAGTACTTC
TRBJ2-4,many,TRBV7-9,-,14,CASSFRGIGNIQYF,TGTGCCAGCAGCTTCCGGGGGATTGGAAACATTCAGTACTTC
TRBJ1-1,many,TRBV19,-,13,CASSKGGPLEAFF,TGTGCCAGTAGTAAGGGGGGACCCCTTGAAGCTTTCTTT
TRBJ1-2,many,TRBV9,TRBD1,15,CASSGDRESGYGYTF,TGTGCCAGCAGCGGCGACAGGGAGTCGGGCTATGGCTACACCTTC
TRBJ2-4,-,TRBV20-1,-,15,CSASRAGVDKNIQYF,TGCAGTGCTAGCCGGGCAGGGGTGGACAAAAACATTCAGTACTTC
TRBJ2-2,many,TRBV6-1,-,12,CASSGAGGELFF,TGTGCCAGCAGTGGGGCGGGCGGGGAGCTGTTTTTT
TRBJ2-5,many,TRBV18,-,13,CASSPGFRETQYF,TGTGCCAGCTCACCAGGATTCAGAGAGACCCAGTACTTC
TRBJ2-7,many,TRBV19,TRBD1,15,CASGSAGTGAYEQYF,TGTGCCAGTGGGAGTGCCGGGACAGGAGCCTACGAGCAGTACTTC
TRBJ1-1,many,TRBV2,-,14,CASSDVVARAEAFF,TGTGCCAGCAGTGACGTCGTGGCGCGGGCTGAAGCTTTCTTT
TRBJ2-7,few,TRBV7-2,-,14,CASSLRVVAYEQYF,TGTGCCAGCAGCTTAAGGGTAGTAGCCTACGAGCAGTACTTC